A selection of T cell receptor beta chains follows, all from one sample in a study of OX40 agonist ivuxolimab in advanced cancers. The repertoire was sequenced with immunoSEQ multiplex PCR; TCRdb's copy has only in-frame clones and lacks some. The sample consists of roughly 72,000 clones, about 88% of them appearing once. This material consisted of CD4+ or CD8+ T cells sorted from blood, taken in a trial of the OX40 agonist ivuxolimab. These receptors were taken from an adult with an advanced solid tumor such as melanoma, head and neck, liver or kidney cancer. Each CDR3 is given with its conserved first and last residue.

cdr3_aa,v_call,j_call
CASSYKAGVGTEAFF,TRBV6-6,TRBJ1-1
CASSPGQENYGYTF,TRBV5-4,TRBJ1-2
CASSPGQGPKTQYF,TRBV18,TRBJ2-5
CASSYSSREGYEQYF,TRBV6-5,TRBJ2-7
CASSRSSNTEAFF,TRBV2,TRBJ1-1
CASHGSRGYQETQYF,TRBV5-1,TRBJ2-5
CASSLLAGGQETQYF,TRBV7-9,TRBJ2-5
CASSFTSGGATGELFF,TRBV5-1,TRBJ2-2
CASSDSGTDYEQYF,TRBV10-1,TRBJ2-7
CASSPWGAGDPYEQYF,TRBV6-6,TRBJ2-7
CASRTGTVSYEQYF,TRBV6-9,TRBJ2-7
CARSTNREPYGYTF,TRBV5-3,TRBJ1-2
CASSPGTYNEQFF,TRBV14,TRBJ2-1
CASGLAQGATNTGELFF,TRBV12-5,TRBJ2-2
CASSLVAGAGSYEQYF,TRBV11-2,TRBJ2-7
CASSSDRLVLNTEAFF,TRBV5-1,TRBJ1-1
CASRGSGSSYEQYF,TRBV28,TRBJ2-7
CASSLNTGGSEQFF,TRBV7-3,TRBJ2-1
CASSEWGVAEAFF,TRBV2,TRBJ1-1
CASSPSGVSNQPQHF,TRBV7-9,TRBJ1-5
CASSWNGRTISTDTQYF,TRBV5-1,TRBJ2-3
CASSYRKELFF,TRBV6-6,TRBJ2-2
CASGLVVGGGKRGRLTNVLTF,TRBV12-5,TRBJ2-6
CASSPSGTGGDTQYF,TRBV7-3,TRBJ2-3
CASSYRGTRGETQYF,TRBV6-5,TRBJ2-5
CASSPVPVGNYGYTF,TRBV18,TRBJ1-2
CASSPGQGTYEQYF,TRBV18,TRBJ2-7
CASSPSRGRAHEQYF,TRBV7-2,TRBJ2-7
CASSSYLLYQETQYF,TRBV11-2,TRBJ2-5
CASSLGDRVPHEQYF,TRBV5-1,TRBJ2-7
CASRVGKNTEAFF,TRBV7-9,TRBJ1-1
CASKGNRGDTEAFF,TRBV2,TRBJ1-1
CASSFIGVAGQETQYF,TRBV5-1,TRBJ2-5
CASSRTSRAAYNEQFF,TRBV5-1,TRBJ2-1
CASSFGDRGHNEQFF,TRBV7-9,TRBJ2-1
CASSRPGQGTRYTF,TRBV7-9,TRBJ1-2
CASSEGTAVYGYTF,TRBV5-1,TRBJ1-2
CASSLAYSVVETQYF,TRBV5-1,TRBJ2-5
CASSFPMNTEAFF,TRBV28,TRBJ1-1
CASSWPYRDPTYEQYF,TRBV28,TRBJ2-7
CASSLGHRTANSPLHF,TRBV5-4,TRBJ1-6
CASSWTGSSGNTIYF,TRBV27,TRBJ1-3
CASSLGTGAYEQYF,TRBV27,TRBJ2-7
CASSPQTGPGYTF,TRBV5-1,TRBJ1-2
CASSIRGVGAYEQYF,TRBV19,TRBJ2-7
CASSPGQGYGYTF,TRBV9,TRBJ1-2
CSVERQGPTQEQYF,TRBV29-1,TRBJ2-7
CASSVGQGVQPQHF,TRBV2,TRBJ1-5
CASSEWDTDTQYF,TRBV25-1,TRBJ2-3
CASSITAGGFRYEQYF,TRBV19,TRBJ2-7
CASSLQGDTQYF,TRBV5-4,TRBJ2-3
CAIHPRAGEQYF,TRBV28,TRBJ2-7
CASRTGVEAFF,TRBV27,TRBJ1-1
CATTDPGSNPYEQYF,TRBV10-3,TRBJ2-7
CASSQDLATVRQPQHF,TRBV14,TRBJ1-5
CASSSPWGGRWNEQFF,TRBV28,TRBJ2-1